This T cell receptor (beta chain) derives from a study of beta chain features in type 1 diabetes. Expressed TCRB transcripts got sequenced, as all isolated RNA was reverse transcribed. Clones were sequenced by immunoSEQ multiplex PCR, and TCRdb holds only the in-frame ones, with some missing. The data contain 200,000 to 300,000 clones, under 70% of them seen just once; the ten biggest clones take up roughly 0.048%. Germline CDR1 is MGHDK and CDR2 is SYGVNS. The CDR3 spans 16 residues. The ends were cut back, 7 bases at V and 4 bases at J, with 20 bases in the middle. The sequenced sample was naive CD4+ T cells from blood. The chain is built from TRBV25-1 and TRBJ2-1; perhaps TRBD1 as D (8 bases). The source is a man aged 30-40 years in good health. DNA for the CDR3: TGTGCCAGCACCCAAACAGGGGGAGGGGGATACAATGAGCAGTTCTTC. It yields the protein CASTQTGGGGYNEQFF.